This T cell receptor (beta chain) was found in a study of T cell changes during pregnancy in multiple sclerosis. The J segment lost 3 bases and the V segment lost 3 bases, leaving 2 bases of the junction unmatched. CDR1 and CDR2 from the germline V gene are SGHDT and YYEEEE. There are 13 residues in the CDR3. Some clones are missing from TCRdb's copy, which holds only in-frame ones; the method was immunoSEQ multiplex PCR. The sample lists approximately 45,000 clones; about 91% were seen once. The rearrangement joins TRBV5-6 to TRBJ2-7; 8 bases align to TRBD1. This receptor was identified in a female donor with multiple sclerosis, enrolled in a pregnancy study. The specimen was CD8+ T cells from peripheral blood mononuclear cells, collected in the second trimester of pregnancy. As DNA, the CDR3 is TGTGCCAGCAGCTCGGGACAGGTCTACGAGCAGTACTTC. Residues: CASSSGQVYEQYF.